The 10 T cell receptor beta chains reported below all come from one sample, sequenced in a study of T cells in localized non-small cell lung cancer. The data were produced by immunoSEQ multiplex PCR, yet TCRdb's version contains in-frame clones alone and is incomplete. The sample includes 41,000 or so clones, approximately 86% of them seen just once. The sample was peripheral blood, taken before any cancer treatment. These receptors all come from a woman aged 18 to 55 with stage III lung adenocarcinoma.

This rearrangement joins TRBV6-1 to TRBJ2-1; possibly TRBD2 for D (7 bases). This CDR3 contains 17 residues. Germline V gene data show CDR1 as MNHNS and CDR2 as SASEGT. Trimming took 0 bases from V and 4 from J, leaving 16 bases between them. This CDR3 reads CASSEAGGPLSYNEQFF. CDR3 DNA: TGTGCCAGCAGTGAAGCGGGGGGGCCTCTTTCTTACAATGAGCAGTTCTTC.

A word on this clone: An end of the junction differs from the germline gene, which may be a read error. The rearrangement uses TRBV29-1 and TRBJ1-1, with TRBD1 as a possible D gene (6 bases). Per the germline V gene, CDR1 is SQVTM and CDR2 is ANQGSEA. CDR3 length equals 12 residues. CDR3 sequence (DNA): TGCAGCGTAGAAGACAGGCACACTGAAGCTTTCTTT. It codes for CSVEDRHTEAFF.

DNA of the CDR3: TGTGCCAGCAGCAGGGACAGGCGGGACTCCTACGAGCAGTACTTC. Protein product: CASSRDRRDSYEQYF. The chain recombines TRBV6-5 with TRBJ2-7, with TRBD1 identical over 8 bases. The CDR3 has 15 amino acids. The V gene end was trimmed by 6 bases and the J gene end by 0 bases; junction bases not matched to a gene: 7. CDR1 and CDR2 (germline): MNHEY, SVGAGI.

This clone was counted once. This rearrangement joins TRBV19 to TRBJ2-1; 9 bases map to TRBD2. Germline CDR1 and CDR2: LNHDA and SQIVND (reference sequence). CDR3 length equals 14 residues. With V trimmed by 3 bases and J by 8 bases, 5 bases remained unmatched. The CDR3 loop is CASSIAAGGYEQFF. The CDR3, as DNA: TGTGCCAGTAGTATTGCAGCGGGGGGATATGAGCAGTTCTTC.

The chain uses TRBV19 and TRBJ1-2, with 9 positions matching TRBD1. V shed 6 bases and J 3 bases; nucleotides not matched to a gene: 8. CDR1 is LNHDA, CDR2 SQIVND, per germline (reference sequence). This CDR3 spans 15 amino acids. The CDR3 DNA follows: TGTGCCAGTAGGGCCGGGACAGGGTACGACTATGGCTACACCTTC. It specifies CASRAGTGYDYGYTF.

The CDR3 is CASSERPNSGNTIYF. The CDR3 DNA follows: TGTGCCAGCAGTGAGAGACCCAACTCTGGAAACACCATATATTTT. This sequence joins TRBV6-1 and TRBJ1-3; unclear D gene. Germline V gene lookup returns CDR1 MNHNS and CDR2 SASEGT. The CDR3 length is 15 residues. V lost 3 bases to trimming and J lost 0 bases, with 9 bases between them.

V and J are TRBV6-6 and TRBJ2-3; D tentatively reads TRBD1 or TRBD2 (5 bases each). Germline lookup yields CDR1 MNHNY and CDR2 SVGAGI (reference sequence). There are 16 residues in the CDR3. Trimming stripped 3 bases from V and 2 bases from J, with 15 bases between. In DNA, the CDR3 is TGTGCCAGCAGTTATTCCGGGGCCACCACCACAGATACGCAGTATTTT. Protein sequence: CASSYSGATTTDTQYF.

This clone was recorded a few times. The chain uses TRBV27 and TRBJ2-1; 7 positions agree with TRBD2. Germline V gives CDR1 MNHEY, CDR2 SMNVEV (reference sequence). This CDR3 spans 16 amino acids. V lost 6 bases to trimming and J lost 5 bases; unmatched junction nucleotides: 13. In nucleotides, the CDR3 is TGTGCCAGCAGGACAGATGGGGGGGTGAACCACAATGAGCAGTTCTTC. Its protein is CASRTDGGVNHNEQFF.

In DNA form, the CDR3 reads TGTGCCAGCAGTTCTACTCCAGGGTCTGCGGCCCAGCATTTT. Translated: CASSSTPGSAAQHF. The chain has TRBV6-5 and TRBJ1-5, with a tentative D call TRBD1 (5 bases). This CDR3 contains 14 residues. Trimming removed 4 bases at V and 11 bases at J, with 18 bases between. Germline V lookup: CDR1 MNHEY, CDR2 SVGAGI.

V gene TRBV6-1 combines with J gene TRBJ1-1; D ambiguous. The CDR3 is 13 amino acids. The germline gives CDR1 MNHNS, CDR2 SASEGT. Trimming removed 6 bases from V and 0 bases from J, with 8 bases in between. The CDR3 bases are TGTGCCAGCAGGGGCCAGGTGAACACTGAAGCTTTCTTT. It specifies CASRGQVNTEAFF.